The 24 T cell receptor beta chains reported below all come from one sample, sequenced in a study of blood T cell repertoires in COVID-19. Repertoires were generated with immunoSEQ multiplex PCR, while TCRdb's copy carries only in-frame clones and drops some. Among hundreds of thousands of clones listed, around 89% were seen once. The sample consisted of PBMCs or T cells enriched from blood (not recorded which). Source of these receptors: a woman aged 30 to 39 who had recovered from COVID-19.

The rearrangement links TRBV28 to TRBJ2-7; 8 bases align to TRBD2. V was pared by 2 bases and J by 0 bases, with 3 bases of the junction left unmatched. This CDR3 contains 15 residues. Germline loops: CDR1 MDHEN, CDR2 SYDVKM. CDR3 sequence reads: CASSLLAGISYEQYF. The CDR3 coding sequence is TGTGCCAGCAGTTTACTAGCGGGTATCTCCTACGAGCAGTACTTC. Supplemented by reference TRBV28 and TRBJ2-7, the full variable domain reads DVKVTQSSRYLVKRTGEKVFLECVQDMDHENMFWYRQDPGLGLRLIYFSYDVKMKEKGDIPEGYSVSREKKERFSLILESASTNQTSMYLCASSLLAGISYEQYFGPGTRLTVT.

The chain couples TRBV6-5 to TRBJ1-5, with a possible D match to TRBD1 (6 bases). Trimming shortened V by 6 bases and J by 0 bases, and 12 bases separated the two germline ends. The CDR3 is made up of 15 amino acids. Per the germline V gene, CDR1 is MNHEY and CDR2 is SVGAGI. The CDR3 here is CASSQDRDSNQPQHF. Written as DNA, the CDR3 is TGTGCCAGCAGCCAGGACAGAGATAGCAATCAGCCCCAGCATTTT.

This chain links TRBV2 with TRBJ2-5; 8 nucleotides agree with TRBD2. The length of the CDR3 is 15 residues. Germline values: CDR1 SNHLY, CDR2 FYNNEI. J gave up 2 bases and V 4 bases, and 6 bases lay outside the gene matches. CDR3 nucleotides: TGTGCCAGCAGTGCTGAACTAGCGGAACAAGAGACCCAGTACTTC. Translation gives CASSAELAEQETQYF.

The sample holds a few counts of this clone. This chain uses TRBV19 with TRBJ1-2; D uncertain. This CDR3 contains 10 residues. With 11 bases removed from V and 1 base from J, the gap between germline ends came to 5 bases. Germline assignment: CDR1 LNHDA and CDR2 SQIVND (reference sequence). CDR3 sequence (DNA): TGTGCCGAGCTTAACTATGGCTACACCTTC. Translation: CAELNYGYTF.

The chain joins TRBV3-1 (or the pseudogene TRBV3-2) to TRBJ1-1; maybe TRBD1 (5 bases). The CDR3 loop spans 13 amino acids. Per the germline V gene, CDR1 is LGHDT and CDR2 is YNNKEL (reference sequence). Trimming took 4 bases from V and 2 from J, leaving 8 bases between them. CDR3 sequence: CASSPQGNTEAFF. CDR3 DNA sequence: TGTGCCAGCAGCCCTCAGGGAAACACTGAAGCTTTCTTT.

The CDR3 sequence: CASSPSGGIGTEAFF. CDR3 sequence (DNA): TGTGCCAGCAGCCCCTCGGGGGGCATTGGAACTGAAGCTTTCTTT. V usage is TRBV7-2 and J usage is TRBJ1-1; D possibly corresponds to TRBD1 (6 bases). Trimming pared 5 bases from V and 5 bases from J, leaving 18 bases between. The V gene's germline CDR1 is SGHTA and CDR2 FQGNSA. This CDR3 is built from 15 residues.

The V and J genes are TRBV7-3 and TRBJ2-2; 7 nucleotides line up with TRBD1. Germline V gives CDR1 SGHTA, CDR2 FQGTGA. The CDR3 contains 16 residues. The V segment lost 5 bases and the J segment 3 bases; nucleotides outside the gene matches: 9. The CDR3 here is CASSRDRAADTGELFF. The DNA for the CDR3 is TGTGCCAGCAGCCGAGACAGGGCAGCAGACACCGGGGAGCTGTTTTTT.

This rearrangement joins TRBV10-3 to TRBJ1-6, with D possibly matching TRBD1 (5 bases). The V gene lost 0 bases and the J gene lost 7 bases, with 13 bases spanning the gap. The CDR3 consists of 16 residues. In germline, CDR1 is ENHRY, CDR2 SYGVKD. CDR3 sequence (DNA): TGTGCCATCAGTGAGTCGGGGCGACGGGGGAATTCACCCCTCCACTTT. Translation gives CAISESGRRGNSPLHF.

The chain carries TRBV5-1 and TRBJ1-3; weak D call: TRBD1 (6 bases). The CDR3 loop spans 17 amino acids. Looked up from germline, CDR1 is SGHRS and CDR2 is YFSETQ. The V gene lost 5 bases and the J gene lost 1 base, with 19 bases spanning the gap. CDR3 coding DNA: TGCGCCAGCAGTCCTCAACAGGGCGGATTATCTGGAAACACCATATATTTT. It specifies CASSPQQGGLSGNTIYF.

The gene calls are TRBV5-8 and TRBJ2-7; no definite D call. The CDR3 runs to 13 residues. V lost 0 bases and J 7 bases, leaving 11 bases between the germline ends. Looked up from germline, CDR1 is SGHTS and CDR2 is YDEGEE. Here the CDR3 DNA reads TGTGCCAGCAGCTTGGTCCCAGCGCCGGAGCAGTACTTC. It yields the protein CASSLVPAPEQYF.

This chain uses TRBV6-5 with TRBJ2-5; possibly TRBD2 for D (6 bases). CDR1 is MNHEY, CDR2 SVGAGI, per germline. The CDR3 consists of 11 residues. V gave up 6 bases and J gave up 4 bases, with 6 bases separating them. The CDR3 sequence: CASRGGETQYF. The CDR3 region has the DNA TGTGCCAGCAGGGGGGGAGAGACCCAGTACTTC.

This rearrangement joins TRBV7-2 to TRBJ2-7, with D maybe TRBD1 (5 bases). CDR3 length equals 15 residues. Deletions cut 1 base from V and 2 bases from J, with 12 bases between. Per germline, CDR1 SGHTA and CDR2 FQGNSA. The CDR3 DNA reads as TGTGCCAGCAGCTTAGGGGGCCTAGGGACCTACGAGCAGTACTTC. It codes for CASSLGGLGTYEQYF.

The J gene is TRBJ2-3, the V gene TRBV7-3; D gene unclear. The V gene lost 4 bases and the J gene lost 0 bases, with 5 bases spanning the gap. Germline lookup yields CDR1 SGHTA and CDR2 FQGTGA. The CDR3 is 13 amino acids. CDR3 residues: CASSSMSTDTQYF. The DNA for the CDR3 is TGTGCCAGCAGCTCCATGAGCACAGATACGCAGTATTTT.

CDR3 loop: CSVSTWTGSLRDEKLFF. For the CDR3, the DNA is TGCAGCGTCTCTACATGGACAGGGTCCCTTCGTGATGAAAAACTGTTTTTT. The rearrangement links TRBV29-1 to TRBJ1-4, with 8 bases identical to TRBD1. The CDR3 length is 17 residues. The germline V gene encodes CDR1 SQVTM and CDR2 ANQGSEA. The J segment lost 6 bases and the V segment lost 6 bases, leaving 18 bases of the junction unmatched.

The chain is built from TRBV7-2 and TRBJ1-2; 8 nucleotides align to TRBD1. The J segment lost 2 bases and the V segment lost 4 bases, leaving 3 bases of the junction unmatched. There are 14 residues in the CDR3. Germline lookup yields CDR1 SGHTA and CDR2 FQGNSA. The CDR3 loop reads CASSSRTGNYGYTF. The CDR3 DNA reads TGTGCCAGCAGCTCGAGGACAGGGAACTATGGCTACACCTTC. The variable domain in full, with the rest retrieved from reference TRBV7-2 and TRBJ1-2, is GAGVSQSPSNKVTEKGKDVELRCDPISGHTALYWYRQSLGQGLEFLIYFQGNSAPDKSGLPSDRFSAERTGGSVSTLTIQRTQQEDSAVYLCASSSRTGNYGYTFGSGTRLTVV.

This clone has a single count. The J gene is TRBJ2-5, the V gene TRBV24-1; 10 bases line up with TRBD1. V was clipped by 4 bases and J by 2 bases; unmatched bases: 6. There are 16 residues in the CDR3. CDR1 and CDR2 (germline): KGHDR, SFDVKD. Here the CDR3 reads CATSEFRTGGQETQYF. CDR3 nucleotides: TGTGCCACCAGTGAGTTTCGGACAGGGGGTCAAGAGACCCAGTACTTC.

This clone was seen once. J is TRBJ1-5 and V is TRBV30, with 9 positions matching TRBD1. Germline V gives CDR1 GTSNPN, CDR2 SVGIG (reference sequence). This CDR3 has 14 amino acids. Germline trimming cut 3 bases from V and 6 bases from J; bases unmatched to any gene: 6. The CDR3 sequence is CAWRPTGGRQPQHF. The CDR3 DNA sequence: TGTGCCTGGAGGCCTACAGGGGGCCGTCAGCCCCAGCATTTT.

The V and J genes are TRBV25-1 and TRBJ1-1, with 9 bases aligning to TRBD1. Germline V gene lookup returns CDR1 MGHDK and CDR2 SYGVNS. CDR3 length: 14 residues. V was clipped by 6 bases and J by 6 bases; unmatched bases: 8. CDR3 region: CASRIPGQGAEAFF. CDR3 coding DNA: TGTGCCAGCAGGATCCCGGGACAGGGTGCTGAAGCTTTCTTT. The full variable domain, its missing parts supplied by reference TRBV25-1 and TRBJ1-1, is EADIYQTPRYLVIGTGKKITLECSQTMGHDKMYWYQQDPGMELHLIHYSYGVNSTEKGDLSSESTVSRIRTEHFPLTLESARPSHTSQYLCASRIPGQGAEAFFGQGTRLTVV.

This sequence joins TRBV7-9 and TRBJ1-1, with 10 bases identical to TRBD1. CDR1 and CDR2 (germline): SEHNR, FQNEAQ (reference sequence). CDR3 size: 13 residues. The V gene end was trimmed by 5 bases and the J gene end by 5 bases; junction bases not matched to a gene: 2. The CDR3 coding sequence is TGTGCCAGCAGCAGGGACAGGGGAACTGAAGCTTTCTTT. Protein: CASSRDRGTEAFF.

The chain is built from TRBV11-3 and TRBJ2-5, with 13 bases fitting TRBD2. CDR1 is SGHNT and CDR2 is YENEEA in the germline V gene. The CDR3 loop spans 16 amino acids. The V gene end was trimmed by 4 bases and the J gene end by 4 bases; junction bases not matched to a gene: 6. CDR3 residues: CASSSGLAGVSETQYF. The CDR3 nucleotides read TGTGCCAGCAGCTCCGGACTAGCGGGAGTATCAGAGACCCAGTACTTC.

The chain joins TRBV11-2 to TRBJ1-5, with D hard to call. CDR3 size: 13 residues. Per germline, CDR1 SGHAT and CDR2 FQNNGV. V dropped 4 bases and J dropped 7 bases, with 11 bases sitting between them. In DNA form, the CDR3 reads TGTGCCAGCAGCTCCTATCAGGCCCAGCCCCAGCATTTT. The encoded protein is CASSSYQAQPQHF.

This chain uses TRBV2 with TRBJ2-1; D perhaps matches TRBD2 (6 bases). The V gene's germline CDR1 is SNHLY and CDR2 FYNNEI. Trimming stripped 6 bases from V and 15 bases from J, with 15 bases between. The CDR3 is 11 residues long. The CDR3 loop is CASSVGTLLFF. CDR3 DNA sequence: TGTGCCAGCAGCGTCGGGACTTTGCTGTTCTTC.

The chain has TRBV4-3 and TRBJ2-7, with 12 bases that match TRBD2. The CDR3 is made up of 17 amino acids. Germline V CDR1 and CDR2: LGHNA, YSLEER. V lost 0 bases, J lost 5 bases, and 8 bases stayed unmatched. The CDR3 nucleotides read TGCGCCAGCAGCCAAGAAAGGCTAGCGGGAGGGCCGGACGAGCAGTACTTC. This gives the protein CASSQERLAGGPDEQYF.

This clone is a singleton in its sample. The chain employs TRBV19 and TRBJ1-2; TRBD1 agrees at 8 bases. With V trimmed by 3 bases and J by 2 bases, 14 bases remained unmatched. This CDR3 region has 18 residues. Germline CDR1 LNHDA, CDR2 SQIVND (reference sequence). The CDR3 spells CASSMDPGGRSSNYGYTF. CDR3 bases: TGTGCCAGTAGTATGGACCCAGGGGGCCGTTCTTCCAACTATGGCTACACCTTC. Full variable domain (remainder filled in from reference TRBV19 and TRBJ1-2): DGGITQSPKYLFRKEGQNVTLSCEQNLNHDAMYWYRQDPGQGLRLIYYSQIVNDFQKGDIAEGYSVSREKKESFPLTVTSAQKNPTAFYLCASSMDPGGRSSNYGYTFGSGTRLTVV.